This T cell receptor (beta chain) was retrieved from a study of read filtering for tumor transcriptome and immune sequencing. Details on this clonotype: A much larger clone differs from this one at a single base, so this may be a read error.

This library used roughly 400 ng RNA and molecular barcoded adaptors spanning alpha/delta and beta/gamma chains. TCRdb processed the reads anew with MiXCR; each CDR3 protein has one entry. The table lists some 140,000 distinct CDR3 sequences, approximately 13% of them singletons. The sequenced sample consisted of a population of CD138-negative cells sorted from bone marrow. The TCR comes from a donor aged 40 or older with multiple myeloma.

CDR3 amino acids: CASSPAGSRYEQYF. The CDR3 coding sequence is TGTGCCAGCAGCCCTGCAGGGAGCCGCTACGAGCAGTACTTC. V usage is TRBV13 and J usage is TRBJ2-7; D possibly uses TRBD1 or TRBD2 (5 bases each). The CDR3 has 14 residues. The V and J ends lost 5 bases and 3 bases respectively, with 14 bases between them. Germline V CDR1 and CDR2: PRHDT, FYEKMQ (reference sequence).